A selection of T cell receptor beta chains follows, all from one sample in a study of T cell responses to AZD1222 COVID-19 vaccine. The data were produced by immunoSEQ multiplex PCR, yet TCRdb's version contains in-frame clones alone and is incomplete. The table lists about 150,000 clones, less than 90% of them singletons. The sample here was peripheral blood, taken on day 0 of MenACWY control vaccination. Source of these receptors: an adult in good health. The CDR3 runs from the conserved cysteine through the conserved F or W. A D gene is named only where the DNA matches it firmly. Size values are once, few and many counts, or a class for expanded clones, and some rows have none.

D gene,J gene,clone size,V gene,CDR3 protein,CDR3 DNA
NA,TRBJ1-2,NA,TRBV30,CAWSSGGPDYGYTF,TGTGCCTGGAGCTCCGGCGGCCCAGACTATGGCTACACCTTC
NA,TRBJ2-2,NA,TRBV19,CASSMSGPGELFF,TGTGCCAGTAGTATGTCCGGACCCGGGGAGCTGTTTTTT
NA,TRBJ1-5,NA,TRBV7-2,CASSLVAGSNQPQHF,TGTGCCAGCAGCTTAGTGGCGGGAAGCAATCAGCCCCAGCATTTT
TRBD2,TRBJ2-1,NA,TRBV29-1,CSVSRHGGSGNYGEQFF,TGCAGCGTTTCCCGCCACGGGGGTAGCGGGAATTACGGTGAGCAGTTCTTC
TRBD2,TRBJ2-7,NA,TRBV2,CASSDSGSVYEQYF,TGTGCCAGCAGTGATAGCGGGAGCGTATACGAGCAGTACTTC
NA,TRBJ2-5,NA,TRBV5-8,CASSLRTTSETQYF,TGTGCCAGCAGCTTGAGGACTACCTCAGAGACCCAGTACTTC
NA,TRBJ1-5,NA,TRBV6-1,CASSEVGSQGTSRPQHF,TGTGCCAGCAGTGAAGTCGGATCACAGGGTACCTCTCGGCCCCAGCATTTT
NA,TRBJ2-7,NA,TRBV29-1,CSVVTDSYEQYF,TGCAGCGTGGTGACAGACTCCTACGAGCAGTACTTC
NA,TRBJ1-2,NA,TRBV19,CASSNPGRLFGYTF,TGTGCCAGTAGTAACCCAGGGAGGTTGTTCGGCTACACCTTC
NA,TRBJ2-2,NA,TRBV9,CASSVGPGELFF,TGTGCCAGCAGCGTAGGTCCCGGGGAGCTGTTTTTT
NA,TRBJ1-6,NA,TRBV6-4,CASRQGLNSPLHF,TGTGCCAGCAGGCAGGGACTTAATTCACCCCTCCACTTT
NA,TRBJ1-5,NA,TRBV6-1,CASSEIPTGQPQHF,TGTGCCAGCAGTGAAATTCCCACCGGGCAGCCCCAGCATTTT
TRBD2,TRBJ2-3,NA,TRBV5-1,CASSLDGAGGNSTDTQYF,TGCGCCAGCAGCTTGGATGGAGCGGGGGGGAATTCTACAGATACGCAGTATTTT
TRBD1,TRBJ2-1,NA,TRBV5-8,CASSRSTGKVSYNEQFF,TGTGCCAGCAGCCGATCGACAGGGAAGGTGTCCTACAATGAGCAGTTCTTC
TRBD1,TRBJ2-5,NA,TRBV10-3,CAISPTGGQETQYF,TGTGCCATCAGTCCAACAGGGGGCCAAGAGACCCAGTACTTC
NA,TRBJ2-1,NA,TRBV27,CASRRPGFPDEQFF,TGTGCCAGCAGGAGACCGGGCTTCCCCGATGAGCAGTTCTTC
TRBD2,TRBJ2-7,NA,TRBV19,CASSIQREPYEQYF,TGTGCCAGTAGTATTCAGCGGGAGCCCTACGAGCAGTACTTC
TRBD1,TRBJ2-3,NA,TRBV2,CASRQGADTQYF,TGTGCCAGCAGACAGGGGGCAGATACGCAGTATTTT
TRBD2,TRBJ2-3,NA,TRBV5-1,CASSRPGTSGLTDTQYF,TGCGCCAGCAGCCGACCCGGGACTAGCGGCCTCACAGATACGCAGTATTTT
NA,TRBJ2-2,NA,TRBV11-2,CASRTGPGELFF,TGTGCCAGCAGAACAGGGCCCGGGGAGCTGTTTTTT
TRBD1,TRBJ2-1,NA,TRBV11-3,CASSSGTGLDGEQFF,TGTGCCAGCAGCTCAGGGACAGGGCTTGATGGTGAGCAGTTCTTC
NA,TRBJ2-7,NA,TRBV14,CASSQDTGGAIYEQYF,TGTGCCAGCAGCCAAGATACCGGTGGCGCCATCTACGAGCAGTACTTC
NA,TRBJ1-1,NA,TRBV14,CASSQRWDTEAFF,TGTGCCAGCAGCCAGAGGTGGGACACTGAAGCTTTCTTT
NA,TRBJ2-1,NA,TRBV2,CASRTLDSEYNEQFF,TGTGCCAGCAGAACGCTTGACAGTGAGTACAATGAGCAGTTCTTC
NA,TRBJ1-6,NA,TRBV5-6,CASSLGLNSPLHF,TGTGCCAGCAGCTTGGGACTTAATTCACCCCTCCACTTT
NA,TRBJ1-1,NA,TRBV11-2,CASSLHGPNTEAFF,TGTGCCAGCAGCCTTCACGGGCCGAACACTGAAGCTTTCTTT
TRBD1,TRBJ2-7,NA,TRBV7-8,CASSTLPAGQVTIYEQYF,TGTGCCAGCAGCACCCTTCCCGCGGGACAGGTGACAATCTACGAGCAGTACTTC
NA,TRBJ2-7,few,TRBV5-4,CASSFGSSYEQYF,TGTGCCAGCAGCTTTGGGAGTTCCTACGAGCAGTACTTC
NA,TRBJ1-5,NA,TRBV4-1,CASSQVGPGGNQPQHF,TGCGCCAGCAGCCAAGTGGGTCCGGGGGGCAATCAGCCCCAGCATTTT
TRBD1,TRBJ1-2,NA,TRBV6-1,CASSEMVLQGGNGYTF,TGTGCCAGCAGTGAAATGGTTTTACAGGGGGGAAATGGCTACACCTTC
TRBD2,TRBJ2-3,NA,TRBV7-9,CASSSEGLAPDTQYF,TGTGCCAGCAGCTCAGAAGGACTAGCCCCAGATACGCAGTATTTT
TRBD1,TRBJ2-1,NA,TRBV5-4,CASSRPGQGRNEQFF,TGTGCCAGCAGCCGACCGGGACAGGGACGCAATGAGCAGTTCTTC
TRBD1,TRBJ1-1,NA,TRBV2,CASSSGQGRAFF,TGTGCCAGCAGTTCCGGACAGGGCAGGGCTTTCTTT
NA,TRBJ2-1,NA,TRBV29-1,CSAGGAEAEQFF,TGCAGCGCCGGCGGGGCCGAGGCTGAGCAGTTCTTC
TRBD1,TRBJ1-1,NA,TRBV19,CASSTTGWNTEAFF,TGTGCCAGTAGTACGACAGGGTGGAACACTGAAGCTTTCTTT
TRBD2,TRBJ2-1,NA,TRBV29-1,CSVEPSGYNEQFF,TGCAGCGTTGAGCCTAGCGGGTACAATGAGCAGTTCTTC
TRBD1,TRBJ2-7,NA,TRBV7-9,CASSPGQGLDEQYF,TGTGCCAGCAGCCCAGGACAGGGCTTGGACGAGCAGTACTTC
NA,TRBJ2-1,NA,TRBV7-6,CASSFTTLVDEQFF,TGTGCCAGCAGCTTCACTACACTAGTTGATGAGCAGTTCTTC
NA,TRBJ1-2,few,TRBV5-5,CASSPGGVGYGYTF,TGTGCCAGCAGCCCGGGCGGGGTCGGCTATGGCTACACCTTC
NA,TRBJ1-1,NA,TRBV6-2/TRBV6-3,CASSHGGRGDTEAFF,TGTGCCAGCAGCCACGGTGGCCGGGGGGACACTGAAGCTTTCTTT
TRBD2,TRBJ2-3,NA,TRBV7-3,CASSVMGGPNTQYF,TGTGCCAGCAGCGTAATGGGAGGGCCGAATACGCAGTATTTT
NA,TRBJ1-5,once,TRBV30,CAWSVLTSNQPQHF,TGTGCCTGGAGTGTATTGACTAGCAATCAGCCCCAGCATTTT